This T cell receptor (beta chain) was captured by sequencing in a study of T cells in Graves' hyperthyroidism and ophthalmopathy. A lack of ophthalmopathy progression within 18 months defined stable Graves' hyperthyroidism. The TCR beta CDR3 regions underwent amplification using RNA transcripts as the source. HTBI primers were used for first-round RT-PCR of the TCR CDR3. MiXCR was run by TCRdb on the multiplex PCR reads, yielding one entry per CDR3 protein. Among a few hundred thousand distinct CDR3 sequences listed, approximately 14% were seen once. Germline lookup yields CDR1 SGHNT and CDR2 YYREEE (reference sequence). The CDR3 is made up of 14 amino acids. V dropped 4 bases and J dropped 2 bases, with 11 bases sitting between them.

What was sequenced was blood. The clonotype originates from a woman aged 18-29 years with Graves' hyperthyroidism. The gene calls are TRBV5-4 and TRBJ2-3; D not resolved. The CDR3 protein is CASSPLGHTDTQYF. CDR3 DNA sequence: TGTGCCAGCAGCCCTTTAGGGCACACAGATACGCAGTATTTT.